The 17 T cell receptor beta chains reported below all come from one sample, sequenced in a study of cytomegalovirus exposure and HLA in healthy donors. Primers for the PCR totalled 60 Vbeta and 13 Jbeta. Libraries were prepared by immunoSEQ multiplex PCR; TCRdb keeps only in-frame clonotypes and omits some of them. The top ten clones hold more than 1.5% of a sample with 150,000 to 200,000 clones, 70% to 80% of them seen once. Source material: PBMCs. These receptors all stem from a woman in her forties or fifties in good health and CMV-seronegative.

This clone was recorded once. The rearrangement joins TRBV10-1 to TRBJ1-2; 8 nucleotides match TRBD1. V lost 4 bases and J lost 14; bases outside the gene matches: 15. Germline-derived CDR1 and CDR2 are WNHNN and SYGVQD (reference sequence). CDR3 size: 14 residues. CDR3 bases: TGCGCCAGCAGTGTGGCCAGGGGGCGCGGGAGGGGGACCTTC. Protein sequence: CASSVARGRGRGTF.

The chain combines TRBV2 with TRBJ1-1, with TRBD1 identical over 7 bases. Germline-derived CDR1 and CDR2 are SNHLY and FYNNEI. The CDR3 contains 14 residues. With V trimmed by 5 bases and J by 1 base, 4 bases remained unmatched. The chain's CDR3 is CASSSNRGNTEAFF. In DNA, the CDR3 is TGTGCCAGCAGTTCCAACAGGGGGAACACTGAAGCTTTCTTT.

This clone showed up just a few times. This chain joins TRBV2 and TRBJ2-4; possible D gene TRBD1, 5 bases. Trimming took 3 bases from V and 3 from J, leaving 12 bases between them. CDR3 length: 15 residues. In germline, CDR1 is SNHLY, CDR2 FYNNEI. CDR3 in amino acids: CASSEKGAGKNIQYF. DNA for the CDR3: TGTGCCAGCAGTGAGAAAGGGGCTGGCAAAAACATTCAGTACTTC. The variable domain in full, completed from reference TRBV2 and TRBJ2-4, reads EPEVTQTPSHQVTQMGQEVILRCVPISNHLYFYWYRQILGQKVEFLVSFYNNEISEKSEIFDDQFSVERPDGSNFTLKIRSTKLEDSAMYFCASSEKGAGKNIQYFGAGTRLSVL.

V and J are TRBV19 and TRBJ1-1, with D possibly being TRBD1 (5 bases). This CDR3 comprises 13 residues. In germline, CDR1 is LNHDA, CDR2 SQIVND (reference sequence). V lost 5 bases, J lost 3 bases, and 10 bases lay in between. DNA of the CDR3: TGTGCCAGTAGTCCCCAGGGATACACTGAAGCTTTCTTT. Its protein product is CASSPQGYTEAFF.

The chain combines TRBV11-2 with TRBJ2-7, with 7 bases that match TRBD1. The CDR3 has 13 residues. The V segment lost 6 bases and the J segment 4 bases; nucleotides outside the gene matches: 6. Germline V gene data show CDR1 as SGHAT and CDR2 as FQNNGV. The CDR3 loop is CASRQGPPYEQYF. CDR3 coding DNA: TGTGCCAGCAGACAGGGGCCACCTTACGAGCAGTACTTC. Filled out from reference TRBV11-2 and TRBJ2-7, the complete variable domain reads EAGVAQSPRYKIIEKRQSVAFWCNPISGHATLYWYQQILGQGPKLLIQFQNNGVVDDSQLPKDRFSAERLKGVDSTLKIQPAKLEDSAVYLCASRQGPPYEQYFGPGTRLTVT.

This chain uses TRBV4-1 with TRBJ2-1; 7 bases map to TRBD1. This CDR3 contains 16 residues. V was clipped by 4 bases and J by 2 bases; unmatched bases: 8. The germline V gene has CDR1 MGHRA and CDR2 YSYEKL. This chain's CDR3 is CASSPLKQGTYNEQFF. The CDR3 DNA reads TGCGCCAGCAGCCCGCTCAAACAGGGGACCTACAATGAGCAGTTCTTC.

The sample holds one count of this clone. The chain recombines TRBV7-2 with TRBJ1-2, with unresolved D. Germline CDR1 and CDR2: SGHTA and FQGNSA. The V and J ends lost 1 base and 4 bases respectively, with 10 bases between them. The CDR3 extends over 14 amino acids. In nucleotides, the CDR3 is TGTGCCAGCAGCTTAGTTTCTGAGGTCTATGGCTACACCTTC. This sequence encodes CASSLVSEVYGYTF. Supplemented by reference TRBV7-2 and TRBJ1-2, the full variable domain reads GAGVSQSPSNKVTEKGKDVELRCDPISGHTALYWYRQSLGQGLEFLIYFQGNSAPDKSGLPSDRFSAERTGGSVSTLTIQRTQQEDSAVYLCASSLVSEVYGYTFGSGTRLTVV.

The rearrangement uses TRBV28 and TRBJ1-5, with a weak D call TRBD1 (6 bases). The V gene's germline CDR1 is MDHEN and CDR2 SYDVKM. The CDR3 totals 15 residues. V dropped 8 bases and J dropped 2 bases, with 16 bases sitting between them. CDR3 nucleotides: TGTGCCAGCGACACGGGGGGCGTTGGCAATCAGCCCCAGCATTTT. Amino acid sequence: CASDTGGVGNQPQHF. The full variable domain, with the rest looked up from reference TRBV28 and TRBJ1-5, is DVKVTQSSRYLVKRTGEKVFLECVQDMDHENMFWYRQDPGLGLRLIYFSYDVKMKEKGDIPEGYSVSREKKERFSLILESASTNQTSMYLCASDTGGVGNQPQHFGDGTRLSIL.

The chain uses TRBV10-3 and TRBJ2-1, with 8 bases fitting TRBD2. This CDR3 has 15 residues. With V trimmed by 7 bases and J by 1 base, 6 bases remained unmatched. Germline V gene data show CDR1 as ENHRY and CDR2 as SYGVKD. CDR3 region: CAINSGKTSYNEQFF. CDR3 bases: TGTGCCATCAATAGCGGGAAGACGTCCTACAATGAGCAGTTCTTC.

The chain joins TRBV5-6 to TRBJ1-1; 10 positions match TRBD1. There are 14 residues in the CDR3. Germline CDR1 is SGHDT and CDR2 is YYEEEE. The V segment lost 2 bases and the J segment 4 bases; nucleotides outside the gene matches: 2. Written as DNA, the CDR3 is TGTGCCAGCAGCTTTGACAGGGGGCTCACTGAAGCTTTCTTT. It yields the protein CASSFDRGLTEAFF.

The chain links TRBV28 to TRBJ1-2, with D perhaps TRBD1 (5 bases). CDR1 and CDR2 from the germline V gene are MDHEN and SYDVKM. Trimming removed 2 bases from V and 4 bases from J, with 14 bases in between. The CDR3 is 15 residues long. The DNA for the CDR3 is TGTGCCAGCAGTTTAAGCCAGGCCCAGGGCTATGGCTACACCTTC. It translates to CASSLSQAQGYGYTF.

The chain couples TRBV11-1 to TRBJ2-1; TRBD2 matches 8 bases. V lost 5 bases and J lost 4; bases outside the gene matches: 7. Looked up from germline, CDR1 is SGHAT and CDR2 is FQDESV (reference sequence). There are 15 residues in the CDR3. The CDR3 DNA reads TGTGCCAGCAGCCTCCGGCGGGGGGTGTACAATGAGCAGTTCTTC. Translation: CASSLRRGVYNEQFF.

A single count supports this clone. V and J are TRBV7-9 and TRBJ1-1; 11 nucleotides agree with TRBD1. This CDR3 contains 13 residues. CDR1 is SEHNR, CDR2 FQNEAQ, per germline (reference sequence). J lost 6 bases, V lost 7 bases, and 4 bases had no gene match. The CDR3 region has the DNA TGTGCCAGCACAACGGGACAGGGGGCTGAAGCTTTCTTT. As protein: CASTTGQGAEAFF.

The chain combines TRBV29-1 with TRBJ2-7; D unclear. This CDR3 has 15 amino acids. Germline CDR1 reads SQVTM; CDR2 reads ANQGSEA. V lost 2 bases and J lost 0, with 14 bases in between. In DNA, the CDR3 is TGCAGCGTTGAATTGGGCATTAGTAACTCCTACGAGCAGTACTTC. Translated, it gives CSVELGISNSYEQYF.

This clone was observed a few times. Other DNA sequences in this specimen translate into the identical CDR3. The chain has TRBV18 and TRBJ1-5; 7 bases align to TRBD1. V lost 3 bases, J lost 2 bases, and 1 base stayed unmatched. Germline CDR1 and CDR2: KGHSH and LQKENI. This CDR3 has 14 amino acids. The CDR3 nucleotides are TGTGCCAGCTCACCCGGGACAGGCAATCAGCCCCAGCATTTT. This translates into CASSPGTGNQPQHF.

This chain uses TRBV27 with TRBJ2-7; D perhaps matches TRBD2 (5 bases). CDR1 is MNHEY, CDR2 SMNVEV, per germline (reference sequence). V lost 3 bases and J 1 base, leaving 13 bases between the germline ends. The CDR3 sequence is 15 residues long. CDR3 loop: CASSFGPGLSYEQYF. DNA of the CDR3: TGTGCCAGCAGTTTTGGTCCAGGACTTTCCTACGAGCAGTACTTC.

V usage is TRBV7-3 and J usage is TRBJ2-1; TRBD2 aligns across 7 bases. With V trimmed by 2 bases and J by 3 bases, 10 bases remained unmatched. The CDR3 contains 17 residues. Germline assignment: CDR1 SGHTA and CDR2 FQGTGA. DNA of the CDR3: TGTGCCAGCAGCTTACGGCCTAGCGGCCCCCTCTACAATGAGCAGTTCTTC. Protein product: CASSLRPSGPLYNEQFF. Drawing the rest from reference TRBV7-3 and TRBJ2-1, the complete variable domain is GAGVSQTPSNKVTEKGKYVELRCDPISGHTALYWYRQSLGQGPEFLIYFQGTGAADDSGLPNDRFFAVRPEGSVSTLKIQRTERGDSAVYLCASSLRPSGPLYNEQFFGPGTRLTVL.